This is a list of T cell receptor beta chains from one sample in a study of cytomegalovirus exposure and HLA in healthy donors. Sequencing was performed with immunoSEQ multiplex PCR; in TCRdb, only in-frame clones are kept and a portion is missing. Listed are fewer than 250,000 clones; around 0.95% falls within the top ten. Material for sequencing was PBMCs. These receptors originate from a woman younger than 45 in good health and CMV-seropositive. Both conserved end residues are part of each CDR3. Each record gives: V gene, CDR3 length, D gene, J gene, CDR3 protein, CDR3 DNA. The D gene is left open where the match is weak.

TRBV25-1	13	TRBD2	TRBJ2-7	CASSEQASGKQYF	TGTGCCAGCAGTGAACAGGCTAGCGGGAAGCAGTACTTC
TRBV9	20	TRBD1	TRBJ2-1	CASSPRQGAASLDSYNEQFF	TGTGCCAGCAGCCCCCGACAGGGGGCGGCGTCTTTAGACTCCTACAATGAGCAGTTCTTC
TRBV5-6	16	TRBD1	TRBJ1-4	CASSGWTGFGGEKLFF	TGTGCCAGCAGCGGGTGGACAGGGTTCGGAGGGGAAAAACTGTTTTTT
TRBV28	16	TRBD1	TRBJ2-7	CASSLERQGISYEQYF	TGTGCCAGCAGTTTAGAAAGACAGGGGATTTCCTACGAGCAGTACTTC
TRBV12-5	14	.	TRBJ2-3	CASGPRSSTDTQYF	TGTGCTAGTGGGCCCCGTAGCAGCACAGATACGCAGTATTTT
TRBV7-6	16	.	TRBJ1-5	CASSLGSGIGNQPQHF	TGTGCCAGCAGCTTAGGGTCAGGGATCGGGAATCAGCCCCAGCATTTT
TRBV18	19	TRBD1	TRBJ2-7	CASSLTTGGAGTTRYEQYF	TGTGCCAGCTCACTCACGACAGGGGGCGCAGGGACTACACGCTACGAGCAGTACTTC
TRBV30	12	.	TRBJ2-5	CAWTGGPETQYF	TGTGCCTGGACCGGGGGGCCGGAGACCCAGTACTTC
TRBV19	17	.	TRBJ2-2	CASRTPGHRRAPGELFF	TGTGCCAGTCGTACACCGGGACACAGGAGAGCGCCTGGGGAGCTGTTTTTT
TRBV2	14	TRBD2	TRBJ2-2	CASSKRENTGELFF	TGTGCCAGCAGCAAGCGGGAAAACACCGGGGAGCTGTTTTTT
TRBV9	14	.	TRBJ2-1	CASSPSRRDNEQFF	TGTGCCAGCAGCCCCTCGAGACGGGACAATGAGCAGTTCTTC
TRBV28	14	.	TRBJ2-7	CATRRGPSSYEQYF	TGTGCCACCCGGCGGGGACCCAGCTCCTACGAGCAGTACTTC
TRBV6-5	13	.	TRBJ1-1	CASTHGLQGEAFF	TGTGCCAGCACCCATGGGTTGCAGGGTGAAGCTTTCTTT
TRBV4-1	16	TRBD1	TRBJ1-1	CASSQVYARGQTEAFF	TGCGCCAGCAGCCAAGTCTACGCGAGGGGGCAGACTGAAGCTTTCTTT
TRBV7-9	15	.	TRBJ1-6	CASSLRSSYNSPLHF	TGTGCCAGCAGCTTAAGGAGCTCCTATAATTCACCCCTCCACTTT
TRBV7-2	15	TRBD2	TRBJ2-7	CASRPGLAESYEQYF	TGTGCCAGCAGACCCGGACTAGCCGAGTCCTACGAGCAGTACTTC
TRBV29-1	14	TRBD1	TRBJ1-5	CSPQGTGSRQPQHF	TGCAGCCCACAAGGGACAGGTAGCCGTCAGCCCCAGCATTTT
TRBV2	14	.	TRBJ2-3	CASSEDRGTDTQYF	TGTGCCAGCAGTGAGGATAGGGGGACAGATACGCAGTATTTT
TRBV5-1	13	.	TRBJ1-5	CASSPVAGQPQHF	TGCGCCAGCAGCCCCGTGGCGGGACAGCCCCAGCATTTT
TRBV28	17	.	TRBJ2-7	CASSLFSSGYESYEQYF	TGTGCCAGCAGTTTATTTTCGTCGGGGTACGAATCCTACGAGCAGTACTTC
TRBV27	13	TRBD2	TRBJ2-5	CASGSGRAETQYF	TGTGCCAGCGGTAGCGGGAGGGCAGAGACCCAGTACTTC
TRBV5-4	18	TRBD1	TRBJ2-7	CASSLGVGQGDISYEQYF	TGTGCCAGCAGCTTGGGCGTGGGGCAGGGGGATATCTCCTACGAGCAGTACTTC
TRBV15	13	.	TRBJ2-1	CATSRGRHNEQFF	TGTGCCACCAGCAGAGGGCGGCACAATGAGCAGTTCTTC
TRBV19	18	TRBD1	TRBJ1-2	CASSIFEGGQGLYYGYTF	TGTGCCAGTAGTATATTCGAAGGAGGACAGGGGCTTTACTATGGCTACACCTTC